Shown below are 30 T cell receptor beta chains from a single sample sequenced in a study of CD8+ T cells in alopecia areata. TCR sequencing used cDNA made by reverse transcription of extracted RNA. The protocol was immunoSEQ multiplex PCR, while the TCRdb copy is restricted to in-frame clones and leaves out a portion. Among roughly 150,000 clones listed, around 86% were seen once. Sample: CD8+ T cells sorted from blood, taken at week 0. These receptors came from a human donor with alopecia areata.

In this sample, this clone turned up once. The chain uses TRBV7-3 and TRBJ2-1; D not resolved. CDR3 length: 12 amino acids. V gave up 1 base and J gave up 7 bases, with 5 bases separating them. Germline V gene data show CDR1 as SGHTA and CDR2 as FQGTGA. CDR3 DNA sequence: TGTGCCAGCAGCTTAAGTGAGAATGAGCAGTTCTTC. This sequence encodes CASSLSENEQFF.

The V and J genes are TRBV27 and TRBJ1-5; D is perhaps TRBD1 (5 bases). The CDR3 runs 13 residues. V lost 2 bases, J lost 6 bases, and 8 bases lay in between. The V gene's germline CDR1 is MNHEY and CDR2 SMNVEV (reference sequence). The CDR3 nucleotides read TGTGCCAGCAGTTTAGGGGGAAGTCAGCCCCAGCATTTT. Translating gives CASSLGGSQPQHF.

The chain is built from TRBV6-6 and TRBJ2-7; D is possibly TRBD1 (6 bases). The CDR3 totals 14 residues. Germline CDR1 reads MNHNY; CDR2 reads SVGAGI (reference sequence). V lost 4 bases and J lost 7, with 17 bases in between. The CDR3 is CASSSRQDQHEQYF. CDR3 sequence (DNA): TGTGCCAGCAGTTCCAGACAGGATCAGCATGAGCAGTACTTC.

V and J are TRBV29-1 and TRBJ2-3, with 9 bases fitting TRBD2. Losses at the gene ends were 7 bases for V and 2 bases for J; bases not matched to a gene: 7. Per germline, CDR1 SQVTM and CDR2 ANQGSEA. The CDR3 covers 14 residues. The CDR3 region is CSGDLAGITDTQYF. In nucleotides, the CDR3 is TGCAGCGGGGACCTAGCGGGGATCACAGATACGCAGTATTTT.

CDR3: CASRGDRKGEQFF. Written as DNA, the CDR3 is TGTGCCAGCAGGGGGGACAGGAAGGGTGAGCAGTTCTTC. V usage is TRBV2 and J usage is TRBJ2-1, with 8 bases aligning to TRBD1. CDR1 and CDR2 from the germline V gene are SNHLY and FYNNEI. The CDR3 runs to 13 residues. V was clipped by 6 bases and J by 9 bases; unmatched bases: 7.

This clone was found once. V usage is TRBV9 and J usage is TRBJ2-2; D is unresolved. V gave up 1 base and J gave up 2 bases, with 3 bases separating them. The CDR3 length is 13 residues. The germline V gene encodes CDR1 SGDLS and CDR2 YYNGEE. CDR3 bases: TGTGCCAGCAGCGTATATAACACCGGGGAGCTGTTTTTT. Its translation is CASSVYNTGELFF. Looking up the rest from reference TRBV9 and TRBJ2-2 gives the full variable domain: DSGVTQTPKHLITATGQRVTLRCSPRSGDLSVYWYQQSLDQGLQFLIQYYNGEERAKGNILERFSAQQFPDLHSELNLSSLELGDSALYFCASSVYNTGELFFGEGSRLTVL.

The J gene is TRBJ2-7, the V gene TRBV13; tentatively, D is TRBD1 (5 bases). The CDR3 extends over 14 amino acids. Trimming took off 10 bases at V and 3 bases at J, with 19 bases between the two ends. Germline CDR1 reads PRHDT; CDR2 reads FYEKMQ (reference sequence). In DNA, the CDR3 is TGTGCCATCAGTGACAGCCAGAAAAACTACGAGCAGTACTTC. This translates into CAISDSQKNYEQYF.

This chain joins TRBV13 and TRBJ2-1; 7 bases are shared with TRBD2. Trimming removed 3 bases from V and 7 bases from J; junction bases left unmatched: 6. CDR1 and CDR2 (germline): PRHDT, FYEKMQ (reference sequence). The CDR3 has 14 amino acids. The CDR3 sequence is CASSLGGSGNEQFF. The CDR3 DNA is TGTGCCAGCAGCTTGGGCGGGAGTGGTAATGAGCAGTTCTTC.

The V call is TRBV5-1, the J call TRBJ1-1; 7 bases are shared with TRBD1. CDR1 is SGHRS, CDR2 YFSETQ, per germline. V shed 4 bases and J 7 bases; nucleotides not matched to a gene: 10. The CDR3 totals 14 residues. CDR3 sequence reads: CASSALDRDDEAFF. CDR3 in DNA: TGCGCCAGCAGCGCTCTTGACAGGGACGATGAAGCTTTCTTT.

This chain links TRBV27 with TRBJ1-1, with D possibly matching TRBD1 (6 bases). Germline CDR1 is MNHEY and CDR2 is SMNVEV (reference sequence). V was shortened by 2 bases and J by 0 bases, with 10 bases between the two germline ends. This CDR3 is 15 amino acids long. DNA of the CDR3: TGTGCCAGCAGTTTAATGACAGGAATGAACACTGAAGCTTTCTTT. Translating it yields CASSLMTGMNTEAFF.

The V and J genes are TRBV7-9 and TRBJ2-7; no clear D gene. The CDR3 runs to 14 residues. Germline CDR1 SEHNR, CDR2 FQNEAQ (reference sequence). The ends were cut back, 5 bases at V and 3 bases at J, with 14 bases in the middle. The CDR3 bases are TGTGCCAGCAGCCCCGGTGGAGTTAACTACGAGCAGTACTTC. The encoded protein is CASSPGGVNYEQYF.

The chain uses TRBV6-5 and TRBJ1-2; D gene ambiguous. Germline-derived CDR1 and CDR2 are MNHEY and SVGAGI. The CDR3 runs 12 residues. Trimming pared 2 bases from V and 8 bases from J, leaving 9 bases between. The CDR3 DNA is TGTGCCAGCAGTTACGGGTGTGAGGGCTACACCTTC. It translates to CASSYGCEGYTF.

This chain uses TRBV9 with TRBJ2-1; weak D call: TRBD2 (5 bases). Trimming removed 3 bases from V and 4 bases from J, with 14 bases in between. CDR1 and CDR2 (germline): SGDLS, YYNGEE. The CDR3 is 15 residues long. The CDR3 here is CASSGVSGPYNEQFF. Here the CDR3 DNA reads TGTGCCAGCAGCGGGGTAAGCGGACCTTACAATGAGCAGTTCTTC.

CDR3 in amino acids: CASSPGRSSASTEAFF. In DNA form, the CDR3 reads TGTGCCAGCAGTCCGGGTCGATCGTCTGCGTCCACTGAAGCTTTCTTT. J is TRBJ1-1 and V is TRBV2; D is unclear. The V end lost 5 bases, the J end lost 4 bases, and 20 bases lay between the germline ends. This CDR3 contains 16 residues. CDR1 is SNHLY, CDR2 FYNNEI, per germline.

V and J are TRBV29-1 and TRBJ2-4; TRBD2 aligns across 11 bases. This CDR3 has 17 amino acids. CDR1 SQVTM and CDR2 ANQGSEA come from the germline V gene. Germline trimming cut 4 bases from V and 9 bases from J; bases unmatched to any gene: 17. CDR3 sequence reads: CSVVHSPGLAAGGIQYF. As DNA, the CDR3 is TGCAGCGTTGTCCACTCGCCGGGACTAGCGGCGGGTGGCATTCAGTACTTC.

The CDR3 coding sequence is TGTGCCAGCAGGGACAGTACCTATCAAAATTATGGCTACACCTTC. Its translation: CASRDSTYQNYGYTF. The J gene is TRBJ1-2, the V gene TRBV6-5; D may be TRBD1 (6 bases). V was clipped by 6 bases and J by 5 bases, with 19 bases between them. This CDR3 has 15 residues. Germline assignment: CDR1 MNHEY and CDR2 SVGAGI.

This clone was recorded once. The chain recombines TRBV29-1 with TRBJ2-5, with D uncertain. From germline, CDR1 is SQVTM and CDR2 ANQGSEA. The ends were cut back, 1 base at V and 1 base at J, with 10 bases in the middle. The CDR3 sequence is 14 residues long. This CDR3 is CSVEGWTAQETQYF. Here the CDR3 DNA reads TGCAGCGTTGAAGGATGGACCGCCCAAGAGACCCAGTACTTC.

V gene TRBV27 combines with J gene TRBJ2-5; 9 bases agree with TRBD1. Germline values: CDR1 MNHEY, CDR2 SMNVEV (reference sequence). V shed 0 bases and J 4 bases; nucleotides not matched to a gene: 9. CDR3 length: 17 residues. The CDR3 is CASSLSVGTGMAETQYF. CDR3 bases: TGTGCCAGCAGTTTATCGGTAGGGACAGGGATGGCAGAGACCCAGTACTTC.

The chain carries TRBV27 and TRBJ1-5; D is unresolved. In germline, CDR1 is MNHEY, CDR2 SMNVEV (reference sequence). The ends were cut back, 3 bases at V and 5 bases at J, with 11 bases in the middle. This CDR3 region has 14 residues. The CDR3 coding sequence is TGTGCCAGCAGTTTCCGGCCGTTTTATCAGCCCCAGCATTTT. It encodes CASSFRPFYQPQHF.

A note on this clone: Other nucleotide sequences in the sample specify the same CDR3. The chain couples TRBV7-9 to TRBJ2-7; D perhaps matches TRBD1 (5 bases). The CDR3 sequence is 13 residues long. V was cut by 1 base and J by 4 bases, with 8 bases left in between. Germline lookup yields CDR1 SEHNR and CDR2 FQNEAQ (reference sequence). The CDR3 DNA follows: TGTGCCAGCAGCTTAGAGGGGTATTACGAGCAGTACTTC. It specifies CASSLEGYYEQYF.

The chain combines TRBV6-1 with TRBJ2-7, with TRBD2 as a possible D gene (6 bases). V was pared by 5 bases and J by 5 bases, with 16 bases between. The germline V gene has CDR1 MNHNS and CDR2 SASEGT. The CDR3 length is 14 residues. The CDR3: CASSQLGTLNEQYF. The CDR3 region has the DNA TGTGCCAGCAGTCAATTGGGGACTTTAAACGAGCAGTACTTC.

This chain connects TRBV6-6 to TRBJ1-4; D unclear. V was clipped by 3 bases and J by 3 bases, with 14 bases between them. Looked up from germline, CDR1 is MNHNY and CDR2 is SVGAGI (reference sequence). This CDR3 is built from 16 residues. CDR3: CASSYGSWGANEKLFF. DNA of the CDR3: TGTGCCAGCAGTTATGGCAGCTGGGGTGCTAATGAAAAACTGTTTTTT.

The chain combines TRBV19 with TRBJ2-5, with unresolved D. CDR3 length equals 11 residues. Germline loops: CDR1 LNHDA, CDR2 SQIVND (reference sequence). Trimming cost V 6 bases and J 4 bases, with 6 bases left between them. The CDR3: CASSSLETQYF. CDR3 nucleotide sequence: TGTGCCAGTAGCAGCCTAGAGACCCAGTACTTC.

The gene calls are TRBV7-6 and TRBJ2-7; D is tentatively TRBD1 or TRBD2 (5 bases each). In germline, CDR1 is SGHVS, CDR2 FNYEAQ. Trimming left V 1 base short and J 6 bases short, with 7 bases between. The length of the CDR3 is 12 residues. CDR3 protein: CASSLDGAEQYF. The CDR3 nucleotides are TGTGCCAGCAGCTTAGACGGGGCCGAGCAGTACTTC. The variable domain in full, completed from reference TRBV7-6 and TRBJ2-7, reads GAGVSQSPRYKVTKRGQDVALRCDPISGHVSLYWYRQALGQGPEFLTYFNYEAQQDKSGLPNDRFSAERPEGSISTLTIQRTEQRDSAMYRCASSLDGAEQYFGPGTRLTVT.

The genes are TRBV27 and TRBJ2-1; TRBD2 matches 9 bases. V shed 2 bases, J shed 6 bases, and the junction held 5 bases outside the gene matches. The CDR3 spans 15 residues. The germline V gene has CDR1 MNHEY and CDR2 SMNVEV (reference sequence). The DNA of the CDR3 is TGTGCCAGCAGTTTAGCGGGAGGGCCCCTCAATGAGCAGTTCTTC. It is translated as CASSLAGGPLNEQFF.

This clone was picked up one time. The chain recombines TRBV7-6 with TRBJ2-7; perhaps D is TRBD1 or TRBD2 (5 bases each). The germline V gene encodes CDR1 SGHVS and CDR2 FNYEAQ. The CDR3 spans 15 residues. V was clipped by 1 base and J by 0 bases, with 10 bases between them. In nucleotides, the CDR3 is TGTGCCAGCAGCTTAGGCCGGGGCAGCTCCTACGAGCAGTACTTC. The encoded protein is CASSLGRGSSYEQYF.

V gene TRBV6-6 combines with J gene TRBJ1-3, with no clear D. The CDR3 runs 11 residues. The ends were cut back, 10 bases at V and 6 bases at J, with 10 bases in the middle. Germline V gene lookup returns CDR1 MNHNY and CDR2 SVGAGI (reference sequence). The DNA for the CDR3 is TGTGCCACCACACTCGAAAACACCATATATTTT. This gives the protein CATTLENTIYF.

V gene TRBV5-1 combines with J gene TRBJ2-7; TRBD1 matches 11 bases. Per the germline V gene, CDR1 is SGHRS and CDR2 is YFSETQ. V gave up 4 bases and J gave up 6 bases; unmatched junction bases: 6. This CDR3 has 14 residues. The CDR3 sequence: CASSAGQGVGEQYF. CDR3 coding DNA: TGCGCCAGCAGCGCGGGACAGGGGGTGGGCGAGCAGTACTTC.

Of note for this clone: An end of the junction does not agree with germline; a read error may underlie this. The V and J genes are TRBV6-1 and TRBJ2-1; possibly TRBD2 for D (6 bases). Germline loops: CDR1 MNHNS, CDR2 SASEGT. The CDR3 extends over 13 amino acids. The CDR3 reads CASNRDSDNEQFF. CDR3 bases: TGTGCCAGCAACCGGGACTCCGACAATGAGCAGTTCTTC.

This clone appeared once. The chain couples TRBV25-1 to TRBJ1-6; 8 positions agree with TRBD1. CDR3 length: 14 amino acids. Germline V gene lookup returns CDR1 MGHDK and CDR2 SYGVNS. Germline trimming cut 7 bases from V and 7 bases from J; bases unmatched to any gene: 6. The CDR3 protein is CASNRGLWNSPLHF. CDR3 sequence (DNA): TGTGCCAGCAACAGGGGGTTATGGAATTCACCCCTCCACTTT.